A selection of T cell receptor beta chains follows, all from one sample in a study. TCRdb independently ran MiXCR on the RT-PCR reads; one entry per CDR3 protein. This sample has around 700,000 distinct CDR3 sequences, with more than 13% found just once. The sample taken for sequencing was memory CD4+ T cells from blood. The origin of the receptors is a female donor in good health, serving as a healthy control. CDR3s include the opening cysteine and the closing phenylalanine or tryptophan.

TRBV20-1,TRBJ2-5,CSARDRRKGETQYF
TRBV5-1,TRBJ1-3,CASGEQGGKGNTIYF
TRBV20-1,TRBJ2-3,CRAGVISGSTDTQYF
TRBV9,TRBJ1-4,CASSVTATNEKLFF
TRBV9,TRBJ2-1,CASSVAPGYYNEQFF
TRBV7-2,TRBJ2-1,CASSTERDYYNEQFF
TRBV3-1,TRBJ2-3,CASSLATTDTQYF
TRBV7-9,TRBJ2-7,CASSFTAGHEQYF
TRBV27,TRBJ2-2,CASSLGRARANTGELFF
TRBV5-6,TRBJ2-7,CASNLGLTTYEQYF
TRBV6-2/TRBV6-3,TRBJ1-5,CASTQTGQGGPQHF